Listed below are T cell receptor beta chains from one sample, sequenced in a study of T cell changes during pregnancy in multiple sclerosis. Some clones are missing from TCRdb's copy, which holds only in-frame ones; the method was immunoSEQ multiplex PCR. The sample shows approximately 44,000 clones, roughly nine tenths of them seen only once. The source material was CD4+ T cells from peripheral blood mononuclear cells, sampled before pregnancy. Receptors were obtained from a female donor with multiple sclerosis, enrolled in a pregnancy study. CDR3s include the opening cysteine and the closing phenylalanine or tryptophan. D genes are given only for firm matches. Size values are once, few and many counts, or a class for expanded clones, and some rows have none.

D	V	J	length	size	CDR3	DNA
TRBD2	TRBV6-6	TRBJ2-3	16	-	CASSYEGAGGRDTQYF	TGTGCCAGCAGTTACGAAGGTGCGGGGGGAAGGGATACGCAGTATTTT
-	TRBV27	TRBJ1-1	17	-	CASSLSKNSGFNTEAFF	TGTGCCAGCAGTTTATCAAAAAACAGCGGTTTCAACACTGAAGCTTTCTTT
-	TRBV5-4	TRBJ2-2	15	-	CASSRDTYTAGELFF	TGTGCCAGCAGCCGGGACACCTACACGGCCGGGGAGCTGTTTTTT
-	TRBV25-1	TRBJ2-1	16	-	CASSPTRGHGYNEQFF	TGTGCCAGCTCTCCCACCAGGGGACATGGCTACAATGAGCAGTTCTTC
-	TRBV18	TRBJ2-5	15	-	CASSASGKGVETQYF	TGTGCCAGCTCGGCCTCCGGAAAGGGGGTAGAGACCCAGTACTTC
-	TRBV11-2	TRBJ1-2	16	-	CASSARGGGSDYGYTF	TGTGCCAGCAGCGCGAGAGGGGGGGGCTCAGACTATGGCTACACCTTC
-	TRBV19	TRBJ1-1	15	-	CASSILTGQRIGAFF	TGTGCCAGTAGTATTCTGACTGGACAGAGGATTGGAGCTTTCTTT
-	TRBV18	TRBJ1-5	14	-	CASSRGMSNQPQHF	TGTGCCAGCTCCCGAGGAATGAGCAATCAGCCCCAGCATTTT
-	TRBV6-6	TRBJ1-1	14	-	CASTNQAGDTEAFF	TGTGCCAGCACCAACCAGGCAGGGGACACTGAAGCTTTCTTT
TRBD1	TRBV15	TRBJ2-5	15	-	CATSRGTGGFREQYF	TGTGCCACCAGCAGGGGGACAGGGGGCTTTCGGGAGCAGTACTTC
TRBD1	TRBV6-4	TRBJ2-7	15	-	CASSEKTGGMYEQYF	TGTGCCAGCAGCGAAAAGACAGGGGGCATGTACGAGCAGTACTTC
-	TRBV30	TRBJ2-7	15	-	CAWSLQAGSSYEQYF	TGTGCCTGGTCCCTACAGGCCGGCAGCTCCTACGAGCAGTACTTC
-	TRBV25-1	TRBJ1-2	14	-	CASSEDRTNYGYTF	TGTGCCAGCAGCGAGGACAGAACTAACTATGGCTACACCTTC
-	TRBV5-5	TRBJ1-1	14	-	CASSPLGQNTEAFF	TGTGCCAGCAGCCCTTTGGGACAGAACACTGAAGCTTTCTTT
-	TRBV7-9	TRBJ1-4	14	-	CASSPGAHNEKLFF	TGTGCCAGCAGCCCAGGGGCGCATAATGAAAAACTGTTTTTT
TRBD2	TRBV2	TRBJ2-1	14	-	CASEAGGLDNEQFF	TGTGCCAGCGAAGCGGGGGGGCTCGACAATGAGCAGTTCTTC
TRBD2	TRBV7-2	TRBJ2-1	16	-	CASSLVLGGGYNEQFF	TGTGCCAGCAGCTTAGTGTTAGGCGGGGGGTACAATGAGCAGTTCTTC
-	TRBV9	TRBJ1-4	15	-	CASSSSRATNEKLFF	TGTGCCAGCAGCAGTTCCCGGGCAACTAATGAAAAACTGTTTTTT
TRBD1	TRBV7-9	TRBJ1-6	12	-	CASSLYRGGLHF	TGTGCCAGCAGCCTCTACAGGGGTGGCCTCCACTTT
-	TRBV25-1	TRBJ1-5	14	few	CASSGQGNNQPQHF	TGTGCCAGCAGTGGTCAGGGTAACAATCAGCCCCAGCATTTT
-	TRBV4-2	TRBJ2-3	15	-	CASSQGGESTDTQYF	TGTGCCAGCAGCCAAGGGGGGGAAAGCACAGATACGCAGTATTTT